This T cell receptor (beta chain) was captured in a study of blood T cell repertoires in COVID-19. Study-level information: Nucleic acid was either cDNA or gDNA, and it came from T cells, B-cell-depleted T cells, or PBMCs.

Original data processing: Amplification of reference gene primers provided the estimated nucleated cell counts. The table came from immunoSEQ multiplex PCR; TCRdb's copy has only in-frame clones and leaves some out. Clone size and V and J calls were adopted from that table, with D and trimming inferred from the DNA. The repertoire has 95,000 to 150,000 clones, less than 75% of them found once; the top ten carry about 0.85%. V gave up 3 bases and J gave up 6 bases; unmatched junction bases: 2. The CDR3 sequence is 14 residues long. Germline CDR1 is SEHNR and CDR2 is FQNEAQ (reference sequence). As concerns this clone: Other DNA sequences within the sample encode an identical CDR3.

The V call is TRBV7-9, the J call TRBJ1-4; 9 bases align to TRBD1. Material for sequencing was peripheral blood. The TCR originated in a human donor with acute or convalescent COVID-19. The donor label of this sample is uncertain. The CDR3: CASSLGQGHEKLFF. The CDR3 DNA follows: TGTGCCAGCAGCTTGGGACAGGGTCATGAAAAACTGTTTTTT.